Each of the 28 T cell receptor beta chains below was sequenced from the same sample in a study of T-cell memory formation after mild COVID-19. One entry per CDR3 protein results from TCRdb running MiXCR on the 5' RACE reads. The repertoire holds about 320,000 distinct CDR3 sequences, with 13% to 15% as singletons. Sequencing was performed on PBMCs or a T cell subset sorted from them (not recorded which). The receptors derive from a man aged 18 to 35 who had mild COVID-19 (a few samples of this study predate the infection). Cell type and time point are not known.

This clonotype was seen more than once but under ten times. For the CDR3, the DNA is TGTGCCAGCGCCCTAGGGGAGACCCAGTACTTC. It codes for CASALGETQYF. This sequence joins TRBV12-3 or TRBV12-4 and TRBJ2-5, with D hard to call. The CDR3 has 11 amino acids. The V and J ends lost 8 bases and 5 bases respectively, with 9 bases between them.

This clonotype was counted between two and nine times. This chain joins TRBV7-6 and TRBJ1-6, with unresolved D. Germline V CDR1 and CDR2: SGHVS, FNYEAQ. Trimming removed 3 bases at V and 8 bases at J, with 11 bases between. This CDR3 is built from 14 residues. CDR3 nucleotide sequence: TGTGCCAGCAGCTTGGACGGGAATGATTCACCCCTCCACTTT. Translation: CASSLDGNDSPLHF.

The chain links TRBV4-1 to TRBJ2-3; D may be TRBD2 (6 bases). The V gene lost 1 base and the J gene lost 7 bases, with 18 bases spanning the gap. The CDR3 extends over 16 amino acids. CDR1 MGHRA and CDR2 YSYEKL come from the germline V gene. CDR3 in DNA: TGCGCCAGCAGCCAAGGAAACGCGGGGAAAGGCTATACGCAGTATTTT. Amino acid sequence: CASSQGNAGKGYTQYF.

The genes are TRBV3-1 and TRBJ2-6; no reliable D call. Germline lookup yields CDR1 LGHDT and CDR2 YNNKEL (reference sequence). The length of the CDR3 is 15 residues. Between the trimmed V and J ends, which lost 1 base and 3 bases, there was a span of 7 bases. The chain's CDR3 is CASSQGALGANVLTF. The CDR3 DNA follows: TGTGCCAGCAGCCAAGGGGCGCTTGGGGCCAACGTCCTGACTTTC.

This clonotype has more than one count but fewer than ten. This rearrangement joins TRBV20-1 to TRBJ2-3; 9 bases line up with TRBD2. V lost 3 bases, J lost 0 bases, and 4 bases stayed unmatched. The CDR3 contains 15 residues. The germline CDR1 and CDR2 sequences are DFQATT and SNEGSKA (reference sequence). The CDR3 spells CSASLRGGSTDTQYF. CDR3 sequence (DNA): TGCAGTGCTAGTCTGCGGGGGGGAAGCACAGATACGCAGTATTTT.

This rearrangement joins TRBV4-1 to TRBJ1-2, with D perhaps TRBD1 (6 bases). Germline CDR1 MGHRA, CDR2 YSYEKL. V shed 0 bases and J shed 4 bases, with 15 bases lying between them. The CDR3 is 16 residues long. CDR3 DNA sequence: TGCGCCAGCAGCCAAGATCTTGCAGGGGCTGGCTATGGCTACACCTTC. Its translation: CASSQDLAGAGYGYTF.

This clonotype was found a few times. CDR3 nucleotide sequence: TGTGCCAGCAGTCCCCCGGAACAGGGACAAGAGACCCAGTACTTC. Amino acid sequence: CASSPPEQGQETQYF. The chain links TRBV7-6 to TRBJ2-5, with D maybe TRBD1 (6 bases). CDR3 length: 15 amino acids. Germline CDR1 and CDR2: SGHVS and FNYEAQ. The germline V and J ends were trimmed by 6 bases and 2 bases, with 16 bases remaining between them.

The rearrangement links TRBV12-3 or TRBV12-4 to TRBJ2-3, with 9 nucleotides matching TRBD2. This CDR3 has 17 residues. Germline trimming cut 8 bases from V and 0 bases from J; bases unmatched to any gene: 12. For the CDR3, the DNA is TGTGCCAGCGATTTGCGGGGGGGCCCTCTTAGCACAGATACGCAGTATTTT. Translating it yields CASDLRGGPLSTDTQYF.

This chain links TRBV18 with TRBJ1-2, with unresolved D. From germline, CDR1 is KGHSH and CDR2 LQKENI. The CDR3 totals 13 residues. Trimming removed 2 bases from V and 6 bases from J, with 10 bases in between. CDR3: CASSPAGDNGYTF. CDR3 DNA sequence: TGTGCCAGCTCACCAGCTGGGGATAATGGCTACACCTTC.

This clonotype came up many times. CDR3 protein: CASSRGPQETQYF. In DNA form, the CDR3 reads TGCGCCAGCAGCCGGGGACCACAAGAGACCCAGTACTTC. V and J are TRBV4-1 and TRBJ2-5; D might be TRBD1 or TRBD2, each matching 5 bases. This CDR3 region has 13 residues. Trimming removed 4 bases at V and 2 bases at J, with 8 bases between. Germline values: CDR1 MGHRA, CDR2 YSYEKL.

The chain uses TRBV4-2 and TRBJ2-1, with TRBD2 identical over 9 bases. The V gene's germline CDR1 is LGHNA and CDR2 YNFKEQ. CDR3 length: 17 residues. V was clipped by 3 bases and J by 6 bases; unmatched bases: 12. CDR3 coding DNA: TGTGCCAGCAGCCAGGGGCTAGGGCTAGCGGGAAGCAATGAGCAGTTCTTC. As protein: CASSQGLGLAGSNEQFF.

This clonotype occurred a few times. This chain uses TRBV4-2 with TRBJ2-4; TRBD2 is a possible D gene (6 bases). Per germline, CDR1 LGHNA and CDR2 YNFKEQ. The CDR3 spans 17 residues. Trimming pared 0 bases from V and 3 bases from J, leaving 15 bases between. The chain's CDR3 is CASSQEGGAGIKNIQYF. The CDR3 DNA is TGTGCCAGCAGCCAAGAGGGCGGGGCCGGTATCAAAAACATTCAGTACTTC.

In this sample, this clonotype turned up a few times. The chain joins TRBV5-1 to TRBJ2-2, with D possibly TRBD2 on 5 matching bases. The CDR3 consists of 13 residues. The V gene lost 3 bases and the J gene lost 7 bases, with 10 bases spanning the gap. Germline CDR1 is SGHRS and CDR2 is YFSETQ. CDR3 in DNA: TGCGCCAGCAGCTCAGAGGGAATCGGGGAGCTGTTTTTT. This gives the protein CASSSEGIGELFF.

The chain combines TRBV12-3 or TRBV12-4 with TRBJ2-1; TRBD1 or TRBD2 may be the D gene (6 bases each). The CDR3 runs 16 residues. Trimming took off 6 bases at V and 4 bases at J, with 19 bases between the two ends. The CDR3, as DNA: TGTGCCAGCAGGATCCAGGGGTCGGGGGCATACAATGAGCAGTTCTTC. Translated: CASRIQGSGAYNEQFF.

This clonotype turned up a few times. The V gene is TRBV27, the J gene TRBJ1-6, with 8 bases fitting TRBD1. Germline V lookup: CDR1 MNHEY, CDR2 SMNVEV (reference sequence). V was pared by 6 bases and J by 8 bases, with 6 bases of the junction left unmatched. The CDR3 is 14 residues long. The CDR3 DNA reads TGTGCCAGCAGCCTGGACAGGGCGGATTCACCCCTCCACTTT. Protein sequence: CASSLDRADSPLHF.

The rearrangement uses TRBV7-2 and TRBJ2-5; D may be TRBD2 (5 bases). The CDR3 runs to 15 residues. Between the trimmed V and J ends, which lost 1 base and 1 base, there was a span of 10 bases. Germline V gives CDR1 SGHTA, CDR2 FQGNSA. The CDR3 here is CASSLGRTSQETQYF. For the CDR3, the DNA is TGTGCCAGCAGCTTAGGAAGGACTTCCCAAGAGACCCAGTACTTC. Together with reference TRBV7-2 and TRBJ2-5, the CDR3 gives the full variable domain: GAGVSQSPSNKVTEKGKDVELRCDPISGHTALYWYRQSLGQGLEFLIYFQGNSAPDKSGLPSDRFSAERTGGSVSTLTIQRTQQEDSAVYLCASSLGRTSQETQYFGPGTRLLVL.

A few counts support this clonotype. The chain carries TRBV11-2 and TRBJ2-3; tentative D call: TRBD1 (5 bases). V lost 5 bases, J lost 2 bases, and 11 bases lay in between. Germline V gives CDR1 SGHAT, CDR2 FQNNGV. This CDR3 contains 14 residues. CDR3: CASSHDRFTDTQYF. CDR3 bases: TGTGCCAGCAGCCACGACAGATTCACAGATACGCAGTATTTT. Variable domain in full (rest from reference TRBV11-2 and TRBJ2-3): EAGVAQSPRYKIIEKRQSVAFWCNPISGHATLYWYQQILGQGPKLLIQFQNNGVVDDSQLPKDRFSAERLKGVDSTLKIQPAKLEDSAVYLCASSHDRFTDTQYFGPGTRLTVL.

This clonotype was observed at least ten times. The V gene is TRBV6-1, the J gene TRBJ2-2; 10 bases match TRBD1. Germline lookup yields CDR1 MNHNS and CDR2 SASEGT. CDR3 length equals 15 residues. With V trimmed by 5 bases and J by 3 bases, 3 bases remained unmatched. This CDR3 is CASSRTGGDTGELFF. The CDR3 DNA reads TGTGCCAGCAGTCGGACAGGGGGGGACACCGGGGAGCTGTTTTTT.

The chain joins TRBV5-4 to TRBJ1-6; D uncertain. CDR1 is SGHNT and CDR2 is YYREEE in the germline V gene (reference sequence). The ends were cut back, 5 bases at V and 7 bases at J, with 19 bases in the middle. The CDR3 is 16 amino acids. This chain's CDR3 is CASSSRGEGQNSPLHF. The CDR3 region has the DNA TGTGCCAGCAGTTCACGGGGAGAGGGTCAGAATTCACCCCTCCACTTT.

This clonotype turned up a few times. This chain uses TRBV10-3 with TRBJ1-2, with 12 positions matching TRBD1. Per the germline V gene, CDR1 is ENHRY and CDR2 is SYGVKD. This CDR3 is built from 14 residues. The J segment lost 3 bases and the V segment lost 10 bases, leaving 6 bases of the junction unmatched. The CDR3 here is CATGTGGADYGYTF. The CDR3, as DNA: TGTGCCACCGGGACAGGGGGCGCAGACTATGGCTACACCTTC.

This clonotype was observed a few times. The CDR3 loop is CASSFSSDSGNEQFF. The CDR3 DNA reads TGTGCCAGCAGTTTTTCGTCCGACTCGGGGAATGAGCAGTTCTTC. The gene calls are TRBV12-3 or TRBV12-4 and TRBJ2-1; D might be TRBD2 (5 bases). The V gene lost 3 bases and the J gene lost 7 bases, with 16 bases spanning the gap. CDR3 length: 15 residues.

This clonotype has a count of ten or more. CDR3 DNA: TGCGCCAGCAGCTTGGTAGGGGATTCCATTCAGTACTTC. Its translation: CASSLVGDSIQYF. This sequence joins TRBV5-1 and TRBJ2-4; possibly TRBD1 for D (5 bases). V lost 0 bases to trimming and J lost 9 bases, with 10 bases between them. There are 13 residues in the CDR3. Germline assignment: CDR1 SGHRS and CDR2 YFSETQ.

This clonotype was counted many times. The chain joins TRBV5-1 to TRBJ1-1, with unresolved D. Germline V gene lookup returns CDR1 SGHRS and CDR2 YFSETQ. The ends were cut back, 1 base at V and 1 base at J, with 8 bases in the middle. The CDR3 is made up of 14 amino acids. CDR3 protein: CASSLNGENTEAFF. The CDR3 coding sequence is TGCGCCAGCAGCTTGAACGGGGAGAACACTGAAGCTTTCTTT.

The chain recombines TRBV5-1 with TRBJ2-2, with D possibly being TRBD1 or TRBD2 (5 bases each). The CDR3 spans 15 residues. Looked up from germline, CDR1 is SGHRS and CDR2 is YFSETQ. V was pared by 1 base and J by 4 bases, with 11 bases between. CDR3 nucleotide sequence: TGCGCCAGCAGCTTGATCGGGGCTTCCACCGGGGAGCTGTTTTTT. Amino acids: CASSLIGASTGELFF.

CDR3 sequence reads: CASSLVPDGHDDTQYF. CDR3 DNA sequence: TGTGCCAGCAGCTTAGTCCCTGACGGGCACGATGATACGCAGTATTTT. The genes are TRBV7-2 and TRBJ2-3; D remains unclear. Germline values: CDR1 SGHTA, CDR2 FQGNSA. V was shortened by 1 base and J by 6 bases, with 17 bases between the two germline ends. The CDR3 sequence is 16 residues long.

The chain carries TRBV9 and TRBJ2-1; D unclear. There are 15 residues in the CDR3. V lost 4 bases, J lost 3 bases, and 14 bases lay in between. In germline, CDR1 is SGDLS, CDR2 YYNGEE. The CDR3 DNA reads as TGTGCCAGCAGCACCCAAGGGTCAGGCTACAATGAGCAGTTCTTC. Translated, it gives CASSTQGSGYNEQFF.

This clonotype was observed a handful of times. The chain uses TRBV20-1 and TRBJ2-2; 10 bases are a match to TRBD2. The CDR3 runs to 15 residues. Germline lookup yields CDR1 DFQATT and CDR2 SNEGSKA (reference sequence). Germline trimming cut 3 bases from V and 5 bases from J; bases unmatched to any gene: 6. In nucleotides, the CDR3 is TGCAGTGCTAGCGGTCTAGCGGGGGTGACCGGGGAGCTGTTTTTT. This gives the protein CSASGLAGVTGELFF.

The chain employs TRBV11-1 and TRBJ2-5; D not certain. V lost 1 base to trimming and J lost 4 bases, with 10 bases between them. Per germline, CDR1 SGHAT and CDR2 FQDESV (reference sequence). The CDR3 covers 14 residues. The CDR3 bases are TGTGCCAGCAGCTTAGAGAGACGGAGAGAGACCCAGTACTTC. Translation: CASSLERRRETQYF.